The T cell receptor (beta chain) described here comes from a study of blood T cells in healthy people across ages. Germline V lookup: CDR1 SGDLS, CDR2 YYNGEE. The CDR3 is 14 amino acids. The V gene lost 5 bases and the J gene lost 4 bases, with 12 bases spanning the gap. A second 7 to 11 cycle PCR used barcoded and J-beta primers. A template-switch adaptor with 12 random nucleotides tagged each cDNA molecule. CDR3-containing paired-end reads numbered at least 2.5 million in each sample. TCRdb fed the 5' RACE reads into MiXCR, producing one record per CDR3 protein. The sample has around 700,000 distinct CDR3 sequences, roughly 25% seen once. This clonotype has just a few counts. Another study also made use of these data, one on T cells of mothers and their children.

Sequenced: blood. The receptor was isolated from a boy younger than 18 in good health. The rearrangement links TRBV9 to TRBJ2-2; maybe TRBD1 (6 bases). The CDR3 protein is CASSPRGVTGELFF. The CDR3 DNA is TGTGCCAGCAGTCCCAGGGGAGTCACCGGGGAGCTGTTTTTT.